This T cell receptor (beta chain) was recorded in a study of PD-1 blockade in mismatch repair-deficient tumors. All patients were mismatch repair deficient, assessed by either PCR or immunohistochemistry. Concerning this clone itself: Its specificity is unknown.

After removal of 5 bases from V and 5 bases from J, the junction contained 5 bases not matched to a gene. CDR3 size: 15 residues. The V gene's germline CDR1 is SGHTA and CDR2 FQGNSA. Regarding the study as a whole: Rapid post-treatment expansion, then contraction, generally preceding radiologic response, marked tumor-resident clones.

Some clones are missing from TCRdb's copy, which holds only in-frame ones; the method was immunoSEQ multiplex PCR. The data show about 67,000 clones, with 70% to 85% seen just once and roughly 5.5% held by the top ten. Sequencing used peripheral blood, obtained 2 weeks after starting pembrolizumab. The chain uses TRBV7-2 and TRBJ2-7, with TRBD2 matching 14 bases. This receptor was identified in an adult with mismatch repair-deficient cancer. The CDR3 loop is CASSPGLAGEDEQYF. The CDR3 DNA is TGTGCCAGCAGCCCGGGACTAGCGGGAGAGGACGAGCAGTACTTC.